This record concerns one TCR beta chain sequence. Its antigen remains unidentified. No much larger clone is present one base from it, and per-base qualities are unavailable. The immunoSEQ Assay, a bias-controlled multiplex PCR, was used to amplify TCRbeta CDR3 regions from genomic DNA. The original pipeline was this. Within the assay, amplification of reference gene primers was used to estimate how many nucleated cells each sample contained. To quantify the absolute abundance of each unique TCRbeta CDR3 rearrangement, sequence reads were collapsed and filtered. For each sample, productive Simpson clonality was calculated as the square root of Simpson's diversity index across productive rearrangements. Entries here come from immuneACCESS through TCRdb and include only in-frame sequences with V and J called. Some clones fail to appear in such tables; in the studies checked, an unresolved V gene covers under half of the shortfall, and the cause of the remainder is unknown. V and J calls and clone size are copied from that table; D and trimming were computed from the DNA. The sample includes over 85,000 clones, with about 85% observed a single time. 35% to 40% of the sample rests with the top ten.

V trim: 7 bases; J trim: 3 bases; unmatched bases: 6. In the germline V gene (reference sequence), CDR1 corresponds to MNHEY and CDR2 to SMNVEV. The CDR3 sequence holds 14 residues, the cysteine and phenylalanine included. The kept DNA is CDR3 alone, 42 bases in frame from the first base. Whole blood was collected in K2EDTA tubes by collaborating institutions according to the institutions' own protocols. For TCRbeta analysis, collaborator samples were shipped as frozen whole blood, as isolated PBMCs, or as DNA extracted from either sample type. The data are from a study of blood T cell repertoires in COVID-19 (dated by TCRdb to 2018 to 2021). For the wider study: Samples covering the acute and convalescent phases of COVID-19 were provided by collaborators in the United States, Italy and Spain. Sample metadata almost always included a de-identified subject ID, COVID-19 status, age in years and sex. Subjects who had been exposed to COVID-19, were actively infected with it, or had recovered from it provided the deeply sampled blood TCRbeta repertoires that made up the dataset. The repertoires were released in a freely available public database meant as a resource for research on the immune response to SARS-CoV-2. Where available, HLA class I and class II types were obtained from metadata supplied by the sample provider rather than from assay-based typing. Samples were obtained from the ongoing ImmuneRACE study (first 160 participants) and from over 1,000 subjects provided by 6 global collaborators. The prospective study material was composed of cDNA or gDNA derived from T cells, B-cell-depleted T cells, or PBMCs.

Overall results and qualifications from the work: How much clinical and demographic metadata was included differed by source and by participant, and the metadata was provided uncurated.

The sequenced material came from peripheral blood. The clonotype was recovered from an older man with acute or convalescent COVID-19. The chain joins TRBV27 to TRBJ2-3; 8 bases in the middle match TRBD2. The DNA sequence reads TGTGCCAGCACATTAGCGGGAACTACAGATACGCAGTATTTT. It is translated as CASTLAGTTDTQYF.